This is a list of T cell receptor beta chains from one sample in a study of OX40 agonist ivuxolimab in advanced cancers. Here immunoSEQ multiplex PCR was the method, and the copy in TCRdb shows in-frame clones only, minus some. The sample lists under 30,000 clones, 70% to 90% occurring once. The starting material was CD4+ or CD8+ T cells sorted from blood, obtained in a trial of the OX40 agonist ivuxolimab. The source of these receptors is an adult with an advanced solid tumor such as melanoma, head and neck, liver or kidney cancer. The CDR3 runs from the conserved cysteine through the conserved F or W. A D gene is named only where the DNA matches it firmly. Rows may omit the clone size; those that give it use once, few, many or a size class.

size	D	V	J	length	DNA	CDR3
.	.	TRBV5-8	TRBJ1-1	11	TGTGCCGGTTTGGGGGGGACTGAAGCTTTCTTT	CAGLGGTEAFF
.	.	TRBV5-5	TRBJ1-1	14	TGTGCCAGCAGCTTGACGGGACTGAACACTGAAGCTTTCTTT	CASSLTGLNTEAFF
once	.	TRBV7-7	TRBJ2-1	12	TGTGCCAGCAGCTCCACAGGCAATGAGCAGTTCTTC	CASSSTGNEQFF
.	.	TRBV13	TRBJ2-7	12	TGTGCCAGCAGCAAGGACGGTATCGAGCAGTACTTC	CASSKDGIEQYF
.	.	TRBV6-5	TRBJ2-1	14	TGTGCCAGCAGTTATATTACGGGGTTCAATGAGCAGTTCTTC	CASSYITGFNEQFF
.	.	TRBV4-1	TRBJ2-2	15	TGCGCCAGCAGCCAAGGACCAGTGAACACCGGGGAGCTGTTTTTT	CASSQGPVNTGELFF
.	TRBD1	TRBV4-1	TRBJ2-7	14	TGCGCCAGCAGCCAAGGACAGGGCTCCTACGAGCAGTACTTC	CASSQGQGSYEQYF
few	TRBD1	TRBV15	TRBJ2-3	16	TGTGCCACCAGCAGAGAGACGGGACAGGGCACAGATACGCAGTATTTT	CATSRETGQGTDTQYF
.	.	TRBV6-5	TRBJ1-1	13	TGTGCCAGCAGTTACCAGGGCAACACTGAAGCTTTCTTT	CASSYQGNTEAFF
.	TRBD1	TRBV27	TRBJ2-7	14	TGTGCCAGCAGTTTGGGACAGGGTTGGCACGAGCAGTACTTC	CASSLGQGWHEQYF
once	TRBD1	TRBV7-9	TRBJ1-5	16	TGTGCCAGCAGCTCACAGGGGGGGGAGAGCAATCAGCCCCAGCATTTT	CASSSQGGESNQPQHF
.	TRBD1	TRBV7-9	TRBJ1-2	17	TGTGCCAGCAGCTTAGGGGGACAGGGGGCCTCTAACTATGGCTACACCTTC	CASSLGGQGASNYGYTF
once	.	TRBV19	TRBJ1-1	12	TGTGCCAGTAGCTCAAGCCTTCAGGGAGCTTTCTTT	CASSSSLQGAFF
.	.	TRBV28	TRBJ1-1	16	TGTGCCAGCAGTTTAATCGGGGATTTTATGAACACTGAAGCTTTCTTT	CASSLIGDFMNTEAFF
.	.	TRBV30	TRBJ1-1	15	TGTGCCTGGCGCGGGGGAACAAAGGGGAACACTGAAGCTTTCTTT	CAWRGGTKGNTEAFF
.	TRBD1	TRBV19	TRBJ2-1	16	TGTGCCAGTAGTATTCCCGGGACAGGGAAGGTCAATGAGCAGTTCTTC	CASSIPGTGKVNEQFF
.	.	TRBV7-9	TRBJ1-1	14	TGTGCCAGCAGAGTTCCGAACCAAGGGACTGAAGCTTTCTTT	CASRVPNQGTEAFF
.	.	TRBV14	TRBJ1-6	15	TGTGCCAGCAGCCGCACGGGCTCCTATAATTCACCCCTCCACTTT	CASSRTGSYNSPLHF
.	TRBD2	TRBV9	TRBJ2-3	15	TGTGCCAGCAGTACCGGGACTAGACGCACAGATACGCAGTATTTT	CASSTGTRRTDTQYF
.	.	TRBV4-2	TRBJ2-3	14	TGTGCCAGCAGCCAAGCCCTTGGGGCAGATACGCAGTATTTT	CASSQALGADTQYF
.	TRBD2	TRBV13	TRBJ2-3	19	TGTGCCAGCAGCTTAGAGAGGACTAGCGGGGGGCAGAACACAGATACGCAGTATTTT	CASSLERTSGGQNTDTQYF
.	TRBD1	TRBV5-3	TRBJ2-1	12	TGTGCCAGAAGCCAGACAGGGGTTGAGCAGTTCTTC	CARSQTGVEQFF
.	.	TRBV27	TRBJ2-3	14	TGTGCCAGCACCCACAGACTTGGCACAGATACGCAGTATTTT	CASTHRLGTDTQYF
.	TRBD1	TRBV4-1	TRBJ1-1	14	TGCGCCAGCAGTGACAGGGCCCCGAACACTGAAGCTTTCTTT	CASSDRAPNTEAFF
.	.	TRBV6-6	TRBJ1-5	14	TGTGCCAGCAGTTACTACACCGACGGGAAGCCCCAGCATTTT	CASSYYTDGKPQHF
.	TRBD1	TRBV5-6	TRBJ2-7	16	TGTGCCAGCAGCTGGGAAGGACAGGGGGCTCTAAACGAGCAGTACTTC	CASSWEGQGALNEQYF
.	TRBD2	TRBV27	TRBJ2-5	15	TGTGCCAGCAGTACCTCGGAGGGAGGGGAAGAGACCCAGTACTTC	CASSTSEGGEETQYF